This T cell receptor (beta chain) came from a study of shared clonotypes between healthy human individuals. Study-wide findings and caveats: In a few donors, around 4.5% of naive CD4 clonotypes appeared in common. Compared with clonotypes that all four donors shared, non-shared clonotypes had lower generation probabilities.

Concerning this clone itself: What it binds is not known.

The CDR3 has 14 residues. The germline V and J ends were trimmed by 4 bases and 5 bases, with 12 bases remaining between them. Germline V gives CDR1 SGHRS, CDR2 YFSETQ. For each subset, genomic DNA was distributed in equal portions over several immunoSEQ plates. Sequencing was performed with immunoSEQ multiplex PCR; in TCRdb, only in-frame clones are kept and a portion is missing. This sample yields 2.5 million or so clones, of which around 90% are seen a single time; around 0.14% belongs to the top ten. The clonotype was recovered from a man aged 18 to 30 in good health. The specimen sequenced was naive CD4+ T cells sorted from blood. Subset given: CD45RA+ positively selected. The chain is built from TRBV5-1 and TRBJ1-4; D call uncertain. CDR3 DNA sequence: TGCGCCAGCAGCCCGGTAGGTGGAAATGAAAAACTGTTTTTT. Protein: CASSPVGGNEKLFF.